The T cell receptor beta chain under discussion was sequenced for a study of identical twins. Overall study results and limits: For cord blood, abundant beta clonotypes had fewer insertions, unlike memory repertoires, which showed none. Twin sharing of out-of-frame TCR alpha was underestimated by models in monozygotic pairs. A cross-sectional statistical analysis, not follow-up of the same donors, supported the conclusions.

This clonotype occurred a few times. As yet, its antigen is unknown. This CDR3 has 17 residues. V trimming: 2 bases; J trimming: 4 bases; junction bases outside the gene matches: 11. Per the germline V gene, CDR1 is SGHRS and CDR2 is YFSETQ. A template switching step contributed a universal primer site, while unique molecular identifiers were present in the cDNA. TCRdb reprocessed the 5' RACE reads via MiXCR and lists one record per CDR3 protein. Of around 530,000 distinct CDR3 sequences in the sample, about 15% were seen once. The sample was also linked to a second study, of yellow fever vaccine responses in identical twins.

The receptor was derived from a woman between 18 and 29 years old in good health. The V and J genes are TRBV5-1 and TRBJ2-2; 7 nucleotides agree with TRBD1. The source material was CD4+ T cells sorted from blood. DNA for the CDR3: TGCGCCAGCAGCTTACCCAGCCGGGACAGTTTCACCGGGGAGCTGTTTTTT. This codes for CASSLPSRDSFTGELFF.